This T cell receptor (beta chain) is drawn from a study of PD-1 blockade in classical Hodgkin lymphoma (dated by TCRdb to the early 2020s). In the study overall: The study used TCR beta sequencing and CyTOF to define a peripheral blood immune signature of response to PD-1 blockade in classical Hodgkin lymphoma.

What the study reported, not specific to this receptor: The study was restricted to a single clinical trial cohort, and the causes of repertoire differences, possibly disease activity or prior therapy, were left undefined. Newly diagnosed patients were reported to have lower baseline TCR diversity than healthy donors, and relapsed/refractory patients were reported to have lower baseline TCR diversity still.

A remark on this clone: The antigen this receptor binds is unknown. The record has no base qualities; no much larger clone is one base away.

The time point tag for this specimen amounts to: newly diagnosed, previously untreated cHL patient sample. To serve as a comparison group for the relapsed/refractory trial patients, PBMCs were sequenced from patients with newly diagnosed, previously untreated classical Hodgkin lymphoma. Peripheral blood was collected in 8 mL Vacutainer Cell Preparation Tubes, from which PBMCs were isolated by centrifugation and then cryopreserved. The Qiagen DNeasy kit was used to extract genomic DNA both from unsorted PBMCs and from the negatively selected CD4+ and CD8+ fractions. TCR beta CDR3 regions were amplified by immunoSEQ multiplex PCR using primers annealing to V and J segments. A synthetic immune receptor repertoire was used to minimize amplification bias, and remaining bias was computationally removed after sequencing. In the authors' own workflow: Custom Python scripts were used to quantify repertoire diversity as the Shannon entropy index. Unsorted, CD4+ and CD8+ repertoires were examined separately, except in combined analyses, for which CD4+ and CD8+ sequences were merged in silico. What TCRdb holds here is the immuneACCESS table cut down to in-frame rearrangements. Part of the clones is not present; checked against another copy, under half of the missing clones reflect an unresolved V gene, and the others are unexplained. That table is the source of V, J and clone size, and D and trimming were worked out from the DNA. The sample table shows 20,000 to 25,000 clones, and nearly 95% are seen once. Less than 5% of the sample goes to the ten largest clones.

Sequenced: peripheral blood mononuclear cells (PBMCs). The receptor was isolated from a human donor with classical Hodgkin lymphoma.

The bases read TGTGCCAGCAGCTTGGAGGCAGGGCCAAACATTCAGTACTTC. Translated, it gives CASSLEAGPNIQYF. Recombination linked TRBV5-4 to TRBJ2-4; a tentative D call is TRBD1 (5 bases match). The trim is 0 bases for V and 6 bases for J, with a gap of 10 bases between the germline ends. The CDR1 and CDR2 encoded by the germline V gene (reference sequence) are SGHNT and YYREEE. The CDR3, from cysteine to phenylalanine, totals 14 residues. Solely the CDR3 DNA is kept, with 42 bases framed from the first base.